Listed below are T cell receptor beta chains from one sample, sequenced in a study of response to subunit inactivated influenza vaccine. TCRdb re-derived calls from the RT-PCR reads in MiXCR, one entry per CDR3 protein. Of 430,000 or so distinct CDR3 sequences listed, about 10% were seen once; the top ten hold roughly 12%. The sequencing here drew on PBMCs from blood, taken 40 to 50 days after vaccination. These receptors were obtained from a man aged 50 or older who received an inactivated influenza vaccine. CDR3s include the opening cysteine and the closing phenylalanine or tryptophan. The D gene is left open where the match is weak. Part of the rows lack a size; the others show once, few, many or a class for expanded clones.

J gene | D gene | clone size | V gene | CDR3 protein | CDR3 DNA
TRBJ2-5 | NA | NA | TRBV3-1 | CASSQENWEIQYF | TGTGCCAGCAGCCAAGAAAATTGGGAGATCCAGTACTTC
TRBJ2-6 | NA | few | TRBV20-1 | CSARDLGATSGANVLTF | TGCAGTGCTAGAGATCTGGGGGCGACCTCTGGGGCCAACGTCCTGACTTTC
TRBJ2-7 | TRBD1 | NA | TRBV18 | CASSPRSGQGGHEQYF | TGTGCCAGCTCACCACGGTCGGGACAGGGTGGCCACGAGCAGTACTTC
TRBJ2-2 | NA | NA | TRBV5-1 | CASSLEPRGGTGELFF | TGCGCCAGCAGCTTGGAACCCAGGGGCGGCACCGGGGAGCTGTTTTTT
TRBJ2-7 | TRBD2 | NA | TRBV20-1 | CSALSGSSYEQYF | TGCAGTGCTTTGAGCGGGAGCTCCTACGAGCAGTACTTC
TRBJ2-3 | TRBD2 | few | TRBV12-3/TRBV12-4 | CASSPGLAFTDTQYF | TGTGCCAGCAGCCCGGGACTAGCCTTCACAGATACGCAGTATTTT
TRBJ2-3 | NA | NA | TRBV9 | CASSVAEPTDTQYF | TGTGCCAGCAGCGTTGCGGAGCCCACAGATACGCAGTATTTT
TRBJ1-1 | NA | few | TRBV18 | CASSPPATNRNTEAFF | TGTGCCAGCTCACCACCGGCGACAAATCGGAACACTGAAGCTTTCTTT
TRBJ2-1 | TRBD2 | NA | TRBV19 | CASTPSGRPSDEQFF | TGTGCCAGTACTCCTAGCGGGAGACCGTCAGATGAGCAGTTCTTC
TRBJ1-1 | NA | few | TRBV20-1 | CSAESLRGSHTEAFF | TGCAGTGCGGAAAGTTTGAGGGGGTCCCACACTGAAGCTTTCTTT
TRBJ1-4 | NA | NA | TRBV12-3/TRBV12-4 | CASSLFMGRFEKLFF | TGTGCCAGCAGCTTATTTATGGGCCGGTTTGAAAAACTGTTTTTT
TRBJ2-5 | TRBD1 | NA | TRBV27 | CASSHPSGTGPGTQYF | TGTGCCAGCAGTCACCCCTCCGGGACAGGGCCAGGGACCCAGTACTTC
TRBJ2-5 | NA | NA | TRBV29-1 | CSVEDRLQYQETQYF | TGCAGCGTTGAAGATCGGTTACAGTACCAAGAGACCCAGTACTTC
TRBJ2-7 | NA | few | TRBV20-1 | CSALGSGANEQYF | TGCAGTGCTCTAGGGTCAGGGGCCAACGAGCAGTACTTC
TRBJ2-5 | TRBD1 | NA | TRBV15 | CATSRVRTGIGFEETQYF | TGTGCCACCAGCAGAGTTAGGACAGGGATAGGCTTTGAAGAGACCCAGTACTTC
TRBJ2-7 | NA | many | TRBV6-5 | CASSYTGSGDEQYF | TGTGCCAGCAGTTACACGGGGTCGGGGGACGAGCAGTACTTC
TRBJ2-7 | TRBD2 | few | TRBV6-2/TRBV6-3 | CASSTGLLSPYEQYF | TGTGCCAGCAGCACGGGACTACTCAGTCCCTACGAGCAGTACTTC
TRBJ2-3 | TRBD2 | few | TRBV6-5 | CASSYVRGATDTQYF | TGTGCCAGCAGTTACGTGCGGGGGGCCACAGATACGCAGTATTTT
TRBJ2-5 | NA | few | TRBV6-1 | CASSESQKGTQYF | TGTGCCAGCAGTGAAAGCCAAAAGGGGACCCAGTACTTC
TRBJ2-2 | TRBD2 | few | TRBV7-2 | CASSWGLAGLITGELFF | TGTGCCAGCAGCTGGGGACTAGCGGGATTAATTACCGGGGAGCTGTTTTTT
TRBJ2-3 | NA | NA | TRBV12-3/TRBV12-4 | CAIRGLLGTDTQYF | TGTGCCATCAGAGGGCTGTTGGGCACAGATACGCAGTATTTT
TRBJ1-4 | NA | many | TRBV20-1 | CSARALDEKLFF | TGCAGTGCTAGAGCTCTGGATGAAAAACTGTTTTTT
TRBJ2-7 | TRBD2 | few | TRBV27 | CASSSLAGYEQYF | TGTGCCAGCAGTTCACTAGCGGGGTACGAGCAGTACTTC
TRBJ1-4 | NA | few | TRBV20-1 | CSASPGQMREKLFF | TGCAGTGCTTCTCCGGGGCAGATGAGAGAAAAACTGTTTTTT
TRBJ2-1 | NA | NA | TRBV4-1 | CASSQAIGAGVSINEQFF | TGCGCCAGCAGCCAAGCCATTGGCGCAGGGGTATCGATCAATGAGCAGTTCTTC
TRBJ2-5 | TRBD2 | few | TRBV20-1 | CSARQSSGEGETQYF | TGCAGTGCTAGGCAGAGTAGCGGGGAAGGCGAGACCCAGTACTTC
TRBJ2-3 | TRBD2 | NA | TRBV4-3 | CASSPTSGRRATQYF | TGCGCCAGCAGTCCGACTAGCGGGAGAAGAGCTACGCAGTATTTT
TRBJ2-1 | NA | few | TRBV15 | CATSRDRELNEQFF | TGTGCCACCAGCAGAGACCGGGAGCTGAATGAGCAGTTCTTC
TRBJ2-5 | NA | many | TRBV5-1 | CASSPQSRQETQYF | TGCGCCAGCAGCCCGCAGAGCCGTCAAGAGACCCAGTACTTC
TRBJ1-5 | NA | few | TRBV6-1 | CASREDFSGNQPQHF | TGTGCCAGCAGGGAGGACTTTAGCGGCAATCAGCCCCAGCATTTT
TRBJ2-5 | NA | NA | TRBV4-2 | CASSLGTSQAQETQYF | TGTGCCAGCAGCCTAGGGACTTCCCAAGCCCAAGAGACCCAGTACTTC
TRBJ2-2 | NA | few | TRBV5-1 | CASSFHPGTGELFF | TGCGCCAGCAGCTTTCATCCGGGAACCGGGGAGCTGTTTTTT
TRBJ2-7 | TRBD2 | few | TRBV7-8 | CASSWGSGGAYEQYF | TGTGCCAGCAGCTGGGGAAGCGGGGGAGCGTACGAGCAGTACTTC
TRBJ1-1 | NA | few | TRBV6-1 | CASSEPQGRTEAFF | TGTGCCAGCAGTGAACCTCAGGGGAGGACTGAAGCTTTCTTT
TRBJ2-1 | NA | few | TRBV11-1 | CASSLLIWREGPYNEQFF | TGTGCCAGCAGCTTATTGATATGGCGGGAAGGGCCCTACAATGAGCAGTTCTTC
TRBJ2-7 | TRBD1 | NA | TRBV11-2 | CASSLGSGGFYEQYF | TGTGCCAGCAGCTTAGGGTCAGGGGGCTTTTACGAGCAGTACTTC
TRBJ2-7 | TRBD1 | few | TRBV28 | CASNPQDRRTYEQYF | TGTGCCAGCAACCCCCAGGACAGGAGGACCTACGAGCAGTACTTC
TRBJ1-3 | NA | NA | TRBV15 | CATSSPGNTIYF | TGTGCCACCAGCAGCCCTGGAAACACCATATATTTT
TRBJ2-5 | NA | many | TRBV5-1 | CASSLTGPSETQYF | TGCGCCAGCAGCTTGACAGGGCCCTCAGAGACCCAGTACTTC
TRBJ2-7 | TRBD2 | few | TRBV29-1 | CSVEDRLTSGHYEQYF | TGCAGCGTTGAAGATCGGTTAACTAGCGGGCACTACGAGCAGTACTTC
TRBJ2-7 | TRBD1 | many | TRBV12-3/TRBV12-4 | CASSIFLFGTETYEQYF | TGTGCCAGCAGTATATTTCTTTTCGGGACAGAGACCTACGAGCAGTACTTC
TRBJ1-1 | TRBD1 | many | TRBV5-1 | CASKQQFRGLNTEAFF | TGCGCCAGTAAACAACAATTCAGGGGGCTGAACACTGAAGCTTTCTTT